The T cell receptor (beta chain) described here comes from a study of T cell repertoires in cytomegalovirus infection. Study-level results: Dominating the ex vivo response were HLA-C-restricted CMV-specific TCR beta clonotypes.

The V and J ends lost 10 bases and 4 bases, in that order; junction bases with no gene match: 9. This CDR3 contains 14 residues. Germline assignment: CDR1 LNHDA and CDR2 SQIVND (reference sequence). One entry per CDR3 protein results from TCRdb running MiXCR on the reads. Of a few hundred thousand distinct CDR3 sequences in the sample, 40% are singletons; the top ten hold 48%. Remarks on this clonotype: The target antigen is unknown.

This receptor was taken from a human donor in good health (CMV status not recorded). Some clones in this sample may be carry-over from other donors' samples. This material consisted of cultured PBMCs, taken from culture after CMV antigen stimulation. The chain uses TRBV19 and TRBJ1-2; 10 bases are a match to TRBD1. This CDR3 is CATQVGQGPYGYTF. CDR3 DNA sequence: TGTGCCACCCAAGTGGGACAGGGGCCCTATGGCTACACCTTC.